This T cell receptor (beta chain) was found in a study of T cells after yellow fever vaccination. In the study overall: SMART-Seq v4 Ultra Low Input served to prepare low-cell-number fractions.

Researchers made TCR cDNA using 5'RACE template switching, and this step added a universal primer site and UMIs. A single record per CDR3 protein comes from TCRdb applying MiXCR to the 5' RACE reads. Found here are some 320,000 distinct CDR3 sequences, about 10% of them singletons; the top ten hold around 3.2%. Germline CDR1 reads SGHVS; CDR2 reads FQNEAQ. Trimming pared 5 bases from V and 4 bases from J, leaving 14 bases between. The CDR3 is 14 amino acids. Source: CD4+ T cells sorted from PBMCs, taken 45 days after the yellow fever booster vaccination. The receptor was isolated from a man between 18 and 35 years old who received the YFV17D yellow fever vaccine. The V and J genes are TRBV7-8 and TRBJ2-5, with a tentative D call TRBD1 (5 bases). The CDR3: CASSPPGHGETQYF. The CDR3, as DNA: TGTGCCAGCAGCCCCCCCGGACACGGAGAGACCCAGTACTTC.